This T cell receptor (beta chain) was sequenced for a study of blood T cells in healthy people across ages. Study findings and constraints: Across the age range, TCR beta diversity per million T cells fell in a roughly linear way.

Combining a sample-barcoded 5' primer with a J-beta primer mix, a second PCR ran for roughly 6 to 11 cycles. TCRdb called the 5' RACE reads again in MiXCR, with one record for every CDR3 protein. The data contain 1.5 million to 2 million distinct CDR3 sequences, around 48% of them seen just once; the ten biggest clones take up 2.1%. Note on this clonotype: Its target is unknown.

The material sequenced was blood. This sequence originates from a woman between 40 and 55 years old in good health.

CDR3 bases: TGTGCCAGCAGCCTGCAGGACAGGGGCCACTATGGCTACACCTTC. Translated: CASSLQDRGHYGYTF. The chain joins TRBV7-2 to TRBJ1-2, with 9 bases aligning to TRBD1. Germline V CDR1 and CDR2: SGHTA, FQGNSA. The CDR3 sequence is 15 residues long. With 5 bases clipped from V and 3 bases from J, the junction kept 7 bases outside the gene matches.